This T cell receptor (beta chain) was sequenced for a study of cytomegalovirus exposure and HLA in healthy donors. Overall study findings and caveats: Researchers catalogued roughly 150 TCR beta chains as cytomegalovirus-associated.

Profiled with immunoSEQ multiplex PCR; TCRdb holds only in-frame clones, not every one. The table includes roughly 150,000 clones, 94% detected once. The donors were members of the validation cohort, which comprised around 110 subjects and was separate from the first cohort of roughly 700 subjects. Remarks on this clone: Antigen: not known.

This sequence was found in a man younger than 30 in good health and CMV-seropositive. Source material: PBMCs.

The CDR3 DNA follows: TGTGCCAGCAGTCTAGCGGGAGAACCGCATGAGCAGTTCTTC. Translated, it gives CASSLAGEPHEQFF. The chain uses TRBV28 and TRBJ2-1; 10 bases align to TRBD2. CDR3 length: 14 amino acids. Germline CDR1 is MDHEN and CDR2 is SYDVKM. The V gene end was trimmed by 5 bases and the J gene end by 8 bases; junction bases not matched to a gene: 6.